A single sample gave rise to the 8 T cell receptor beta chains below, sequenced in a study of cytomegalovirus exposure and HLA in healthy donors. The PCR was carried out with 60 Vbeta primers and 13 Jbeta primers. Using immunoSEQ multiplex PCR, the repertoire was profiled, and TCRdb retains in-frame clones only, with some absent. The sample lists under 200,000 clones; roughly four fifths were seen once. The source material was PBMCs. The receptors were gathered from a woman aged 25 to 39 in good health and CMV-seropositive.

The CDR3 reads CASSQEGAGLRSYNEQFF. The DNA of the CDR3 is TGCGCCAGCAGCCAAGAGGGGGCAGGGCTTCGGTCCTACAATGAGCAGTTCTTC. The rearrangement links TRBV4-1 to TRBJ2-1, with D perhaps matching TRBD1 (6 bases). Trimming took 0 bases from V and 1 from J, leaving 16 bases between them. The CDR3 sequence is 18 residues long. CDR1 and CDR2 (germline): MGHRA, YSYEKL.

V gene TRBV5-6 combines with J gene TRBJ2-1, with D maybe TRBD2 (6 bases). V lost 0 bases, J lost 0 bases, and 13 bases lay in between. The germline V gene encodes CDR1 SGHDT and CDR2 YYEEEE. The CDR3 totals 17 residues. CDR3 sequence (DNA): TGTGCCAGCAGCTTGGTCGGGGGTGCGAACTCCTACAATGAGCAGTTCTTC. Protein sequence: CASSLVGGANSYNEQFF.

Here the CDR3 reads CASSHQTGVEQFF. DNA of the CDR3: TGTGCCAGCAGCCACCAGACAGGCGTTGAGCAGTTCTTC. The genes are TRBV14 and TRBJ2-1; possible D gene TRBD1, 6 bases. Between the trimmed V and J ends, which lost 3 bases and 9 bases, there was a span of 12 bases. This CDR3 region has 13 residues. CDR1 is SGHDN, CDR2 FVKESK, per germline. The variable domain in full, with the rest retrieved from reference TRBV14 and TRBJ2-1, is EAGVTQFPSHSVIEKGQTVTLRCDPISGHDNLYWYRRVMGKEIKFLLHFVKESKQDESGMPNNRFLAERTGGTYSTLKVQPAELEDSGVYFCASSHQTGVEQFFGPGTRLTVL.

The chain employs TRBV4-1 and TRBJ2-3; 8 nucleotides align to TRBD1. The CDR3 spans 16 residues. Germline trimming cut 4 bases from V and 4 bases from J; bases unmatched to any gene: 10. Per germline, CDR1 MGHRA and CDR2 YSYEKL. Written as DNA, the CDR3 is TGCGCCAGCAGCCCCATCATCGGACAGGGCGCAGATACGCAGTATTTT. Protein sequence: CASSPIIGQGADTQYF.

V gene TRBV9 combines with J gene TRBJ2-1, with 11 bases aligning to TRBD2. V was pared by 3 bases and J by 8 bases, with 13 bases of the junction left unmatched. This CDR3 has 17 amino acids. Germline CDR1 SGDLS, CDR2 YYNGEE. CDR3 coding DNA: TGTGCCAGCAGCGAGAGGGGTAGCGGGAGGGTAGGCGATGAGCAGTTCTTC. The encoded protein is CASSERGSGRVGDEQFF.

The chain links TRBV28 to TRBJ1-2, with D perhaps TRBD1 (6 bases). This CDR3 region has 16 residues. Looked up from germline, CDR1 is MDHEN and CDR2 is SYDVKM. V lost 8 bases, J lost 2 bases, and 21 bases lay in between. CDR3 protein: CASAPGGAAVNYGYTF. The CDR3 bases are TGTGCCAGCGCTCCGGGGGGCGCCGCGGTGAACTATGGCTACACCTTC.

The chain has TRBV7-2 and TRBJ1-1; 8 bases map to TRBD1. There are 15 residues in the CDR3. Unmatched junction bases numbered 5, after V lost 5 bases and J lost 0 bases. Per the germline V gene, CDR1 is SGHTA and CDR2 is FQGNSA. The CDR3 is CASSTHRGMNTEAFF. The CDR3 DNA reads as TGTGCCAGCAGCACCCACAGGGGGATGAACACTGAAGCTTTCTTT.

The gene calls are TRBV10-3 and TRBJ1-1, with D possibly being TRBD1 (6 bases). V was cut by 3 bases and J by 4 bases, with 12 bases left in between. This CDR3 is 14 amino acids long. Germline V CDR1 and CDR2: ENHRY, SYGVKD. The DNA for the CDR3 is TGTGCCATCAGTGACTCCGGGACACTCACTGAAGCTTTCTTT. Protein: CAISDSGTLTEAFF.